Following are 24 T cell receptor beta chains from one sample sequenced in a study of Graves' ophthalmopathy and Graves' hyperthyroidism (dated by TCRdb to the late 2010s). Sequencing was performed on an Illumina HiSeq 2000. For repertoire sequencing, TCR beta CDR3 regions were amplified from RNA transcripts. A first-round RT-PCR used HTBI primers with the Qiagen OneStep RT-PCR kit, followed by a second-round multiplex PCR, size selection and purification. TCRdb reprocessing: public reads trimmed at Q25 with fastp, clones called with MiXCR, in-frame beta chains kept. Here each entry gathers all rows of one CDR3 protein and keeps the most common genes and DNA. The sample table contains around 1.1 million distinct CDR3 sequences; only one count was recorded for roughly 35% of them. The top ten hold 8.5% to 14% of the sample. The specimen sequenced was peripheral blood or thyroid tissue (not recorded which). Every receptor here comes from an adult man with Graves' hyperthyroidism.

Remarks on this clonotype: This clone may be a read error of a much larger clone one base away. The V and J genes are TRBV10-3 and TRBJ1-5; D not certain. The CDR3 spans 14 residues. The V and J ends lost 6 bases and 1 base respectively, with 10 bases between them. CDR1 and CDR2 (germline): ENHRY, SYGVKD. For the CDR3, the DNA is TGTGCCATCAGCCCCAGAGTGAGCAATCAGCCCCAGCATTTT. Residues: CAISPRVSNQPQHF.

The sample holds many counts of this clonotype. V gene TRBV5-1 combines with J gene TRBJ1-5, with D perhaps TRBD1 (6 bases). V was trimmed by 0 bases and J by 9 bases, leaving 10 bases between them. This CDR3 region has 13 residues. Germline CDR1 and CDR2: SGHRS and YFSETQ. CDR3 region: CASSLVGGAPQHF. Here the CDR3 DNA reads TGCGCCAGCAGCTTGGTGGGGGGGGCGCCCCAGCATTTT.

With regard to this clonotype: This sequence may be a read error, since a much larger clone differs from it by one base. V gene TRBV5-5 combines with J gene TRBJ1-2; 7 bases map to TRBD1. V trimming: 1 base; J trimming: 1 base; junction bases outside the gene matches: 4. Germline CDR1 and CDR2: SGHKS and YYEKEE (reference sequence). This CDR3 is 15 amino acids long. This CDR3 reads CASSLKDRHNYGYTF. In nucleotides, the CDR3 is TGTGCCAGCAGCTTGAAGGACAGGCATAACTATGGCTACACCTTC.

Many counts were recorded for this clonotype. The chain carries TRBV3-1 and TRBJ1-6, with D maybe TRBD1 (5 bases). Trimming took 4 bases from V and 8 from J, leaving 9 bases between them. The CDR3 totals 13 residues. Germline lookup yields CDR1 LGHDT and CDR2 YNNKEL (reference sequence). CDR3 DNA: TGTGCCAGCAGCCCATCGACAGATTCACCCCTCCACTTT. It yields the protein CASSPSTDSPLHF.

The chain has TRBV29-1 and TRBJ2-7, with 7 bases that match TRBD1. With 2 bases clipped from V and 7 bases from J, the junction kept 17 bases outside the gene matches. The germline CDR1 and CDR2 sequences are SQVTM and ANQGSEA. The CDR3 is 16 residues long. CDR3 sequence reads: CSVEWVGTAYYEEQYF. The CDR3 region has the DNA TGCAGCGTTGAATGGGTGGGGACAGCCTATTATGAGGAGCAGTACTTC.

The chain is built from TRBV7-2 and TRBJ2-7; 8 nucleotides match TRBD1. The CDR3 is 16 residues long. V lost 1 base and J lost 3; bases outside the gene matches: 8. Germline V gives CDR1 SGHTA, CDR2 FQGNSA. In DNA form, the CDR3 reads TGTGCCAGCAGCTTAGTTGAGGGACAGGCCAGCTACGAGCAGTACTTC. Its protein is CASSLVEGQASYEQYF. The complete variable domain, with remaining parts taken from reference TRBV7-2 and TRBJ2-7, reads GAGVSQSPSNKVTEKGKDVELRCDPISGHTALYWYRQSLGQGLEFLIYFQGNSAPDKSGLPSDRFSAERTGGSVSTLTIQRTQQEDSAVYLCASSLVEGQASYEQYFGPGTRLTVT.

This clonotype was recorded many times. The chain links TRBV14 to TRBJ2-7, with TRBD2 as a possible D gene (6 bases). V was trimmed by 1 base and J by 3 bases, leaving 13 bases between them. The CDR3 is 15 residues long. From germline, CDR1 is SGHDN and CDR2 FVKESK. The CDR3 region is CASSQAPGRFYEQYF. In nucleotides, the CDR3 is TGTGCCAGCAGCCAAGCCCCGGGGAGGTTCTACGAGCAGTACTTC.

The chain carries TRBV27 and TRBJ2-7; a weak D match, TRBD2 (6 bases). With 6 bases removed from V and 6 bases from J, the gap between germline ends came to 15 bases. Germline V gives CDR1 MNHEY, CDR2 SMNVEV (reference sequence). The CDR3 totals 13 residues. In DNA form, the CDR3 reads TGTGCCAGCAGCTATTTCAGGGAGGCCGAGCAGTACTTC. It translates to CASSYFREAEQYF.

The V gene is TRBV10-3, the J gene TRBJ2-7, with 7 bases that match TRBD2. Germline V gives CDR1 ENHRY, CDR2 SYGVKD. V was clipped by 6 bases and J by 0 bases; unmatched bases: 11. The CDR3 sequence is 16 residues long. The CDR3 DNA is TGTGCCATCAGGCCGGTACTAGCGAGTAGCTCCTACGAGCAGTACTTC. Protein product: CAIRPVLASSSYEQYF.

DNA for the CDR3: TGCGCCAGCAGCCCAGGGGTCGTGAACACTGAAGCTTTCTTT. Translating it yields CASSPGVVNTEAFF. The chain has TRBV4-3 and TRBJ1-1, with D possibly being TRBD1 (6 bases). The CDR3 is made up of 14 amino acids. V was pared by 4 bases and J by 0 bases, with 9 bases between. The V gene's germline CDR1 is LGHNA and CDR2 YSLEER.

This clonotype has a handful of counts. This CDR3 reads CSARIDSYEQYF. The CDR3 region has the DNA TGCAGTGCTAGGATAGACTCCTACGAGCAGTACTTC. The chain has TRBV20-1 and TRBJ2-7, with D unresolved. V lost 3 bases to trimming and J lost 0 bases, with 6 bases between them. The germline V gene encodes CDR1 DFQATT and CDR2 SNEGSKA (reference sequence). This CDR3 is 12 amino acids long.

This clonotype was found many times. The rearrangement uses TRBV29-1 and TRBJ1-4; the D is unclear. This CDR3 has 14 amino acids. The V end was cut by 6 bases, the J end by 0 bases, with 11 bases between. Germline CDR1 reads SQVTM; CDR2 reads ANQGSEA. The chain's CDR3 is CSVSQSATNEKLFF. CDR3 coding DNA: TGCAGCGTGTCGCAGTCTGCAACTAATGAAAAACTGTTTTTT.

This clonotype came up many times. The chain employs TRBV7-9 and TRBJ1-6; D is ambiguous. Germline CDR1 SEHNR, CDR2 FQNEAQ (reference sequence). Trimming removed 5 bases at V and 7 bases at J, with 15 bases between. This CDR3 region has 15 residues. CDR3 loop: CASSQAGLRNSPLHF. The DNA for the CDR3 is TGTGCCAGCAGCCAGGCCGGACTGAGGAATTCACCCCTCCACTTT.

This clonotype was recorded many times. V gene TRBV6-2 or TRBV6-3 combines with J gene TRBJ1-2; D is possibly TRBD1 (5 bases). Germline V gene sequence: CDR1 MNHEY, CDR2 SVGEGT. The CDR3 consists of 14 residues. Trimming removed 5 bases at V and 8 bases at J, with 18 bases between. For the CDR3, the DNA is TGTGCCAGCAGTCCGTCGGGACTTGTGGGAGGCTACACCTTC. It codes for CASSPSGLVGGYTF.

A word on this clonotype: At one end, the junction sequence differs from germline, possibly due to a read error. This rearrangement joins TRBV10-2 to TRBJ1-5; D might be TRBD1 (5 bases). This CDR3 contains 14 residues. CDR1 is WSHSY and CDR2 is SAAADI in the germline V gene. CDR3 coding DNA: TGTGCCAGCAGCTATCTAGACAGTCCAGAACCCCAGCATTTT. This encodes CASSYLDSPEPQHF.

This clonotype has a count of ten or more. The DNA of the CDR3 is TGTGCCAGCAGCTTAGAAGCGGGGGCTCTGGCGACCCAGTACTTC. This gives the protein CASSLEAGALATQYF. The rearrangement links TRBV7-8 to TRBJ2-5; 8 nucleotides align to TRBD2. J lost 7 bases, V lost 1 base, and 8 bases had no gene match. This CDR3 comprises 15 residues. Germline CDR1 is SGHVS and CDR2 is FQNEAQ.

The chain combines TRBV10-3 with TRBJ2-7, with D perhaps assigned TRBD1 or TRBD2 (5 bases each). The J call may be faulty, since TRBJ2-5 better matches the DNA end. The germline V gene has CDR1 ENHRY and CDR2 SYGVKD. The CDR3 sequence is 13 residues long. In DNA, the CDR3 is TGTGCCATCAGCCGGGGCGGTTGGGAGACCCAGTACTTC. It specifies CAISRGGWETQYF.

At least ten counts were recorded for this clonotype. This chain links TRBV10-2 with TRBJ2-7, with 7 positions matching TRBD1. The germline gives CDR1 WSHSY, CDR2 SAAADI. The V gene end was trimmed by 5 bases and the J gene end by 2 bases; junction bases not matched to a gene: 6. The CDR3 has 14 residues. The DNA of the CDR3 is TGCGCCAGCAGTCGCACAGGGGTAACCTACGAGCAGTACTTC. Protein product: CASSRTGVTYEQYF.

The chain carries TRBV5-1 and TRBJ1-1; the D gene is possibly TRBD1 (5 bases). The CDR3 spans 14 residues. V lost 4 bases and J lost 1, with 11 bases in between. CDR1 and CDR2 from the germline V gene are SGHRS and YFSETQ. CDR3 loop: CASSQRQPNTEAFF. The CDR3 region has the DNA TGCGCCAGCAGCCAGCGACAGCCGAACACTGAAGCTTTCTTT. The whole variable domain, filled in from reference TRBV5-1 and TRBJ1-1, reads KAGVTQTPRYLIKTRGQQVTLSCSPISGHRSVSWYQQTPGQGLQFLFEYFSETQRNKGNFPGRFSGRQFSNSRSEMNVSTLELGDSALYLCASSQRQPNTEAFFGQGTRLTVV.

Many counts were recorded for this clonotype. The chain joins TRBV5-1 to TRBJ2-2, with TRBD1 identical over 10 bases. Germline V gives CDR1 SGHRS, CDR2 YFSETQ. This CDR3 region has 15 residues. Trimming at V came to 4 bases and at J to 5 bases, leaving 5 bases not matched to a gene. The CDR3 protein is CASSPGQGVTGELFF. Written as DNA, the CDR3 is TGCGCCAGCAGCCCTGGACAGGGGGTTACCGGGGAGCTGTTTTTT.

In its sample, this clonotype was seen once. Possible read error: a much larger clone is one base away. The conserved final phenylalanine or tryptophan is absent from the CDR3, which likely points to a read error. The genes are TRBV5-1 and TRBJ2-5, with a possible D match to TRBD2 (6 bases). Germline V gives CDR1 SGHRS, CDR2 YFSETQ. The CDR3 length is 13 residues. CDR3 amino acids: CASSLDGGETQYL. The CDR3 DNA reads TGCGCCAGCAGTTTGGACGGGGGAGAGACCCAGTACCTC.

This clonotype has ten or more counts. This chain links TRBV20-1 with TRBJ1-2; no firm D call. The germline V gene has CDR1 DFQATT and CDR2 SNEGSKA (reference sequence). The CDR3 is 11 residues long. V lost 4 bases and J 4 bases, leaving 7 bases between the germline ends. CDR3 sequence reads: CSANEVYGYTF. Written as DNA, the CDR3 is TGCAGTGCTAATGAGGTCTATGGCTACACCTTC.

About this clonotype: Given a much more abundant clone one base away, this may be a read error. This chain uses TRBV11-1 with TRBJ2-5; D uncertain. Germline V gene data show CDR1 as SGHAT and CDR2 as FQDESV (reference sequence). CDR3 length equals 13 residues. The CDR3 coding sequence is TGTGCCAGCAGCCCCGATACTGGATGGACCGAGTACTTC. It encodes CASSPDTGWTEYF.

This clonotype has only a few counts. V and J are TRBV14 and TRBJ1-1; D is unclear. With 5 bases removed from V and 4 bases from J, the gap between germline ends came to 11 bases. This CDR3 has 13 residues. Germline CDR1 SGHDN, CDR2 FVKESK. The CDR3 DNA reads TGTGCCAGCAGCGCCTTTCGGAGCACTGAAGCTTTCTTT. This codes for CASSAFRSTEAFF.